This TCR beta chain was captured in a study of cytomegalovirus exposure and HLA in healthy donors. Study results and limitations: The study assumed roughly uniform donor sequencing depth for presence/absence analyses. Cytomegalovirus association was assigned to about 150 TCR beta chains. The productive fraction for most TCR beta V segments was about 87% or about 30% in an earlier analysis.

Concerning this clone: Its antigen is not identified.

The PCR ran on 60 Vbeta and 13 Jbeta primers. TCRdb keeps only in-frame clones here, not all; method: immunoSEQ multiplex PCR. The sample lists around 130,000 clones; about four fifths were seen once. Each donor was nominally healthy when sampled (though unrecorded immune exposures were likely). The CDR3 loop spans 16 amino acids. The V gene end was trimmed by 3 bases and the J gene end by 0 bases; junction bases not matched to a gene: 4. Looked up from germline, CDR1 is SGHAT and CDR2 is FQDESV (reference sequence). V is TRBV11-1 and J is TRBJ2-7; 11 bases map to TRBD2. This receptor was obtained from a young man in good health and CMV-seronegative. The sample taken for sequencing was PBMCs. The CDR3: CASSLNSGRASYEQYF. CDR3 coding DNA: TGTGCCAGCAGCTTGAATAGCGGGAGGGCCTCCTACGAGCAGTACTTC. Together with reference TRBV11-1 and TRBJ2-7, the CDR3 gives the full variable domain: EAEVAQSPRYKITEKSQAVAFWCDPISGHATLYWYRQILGQGPELLVQFQDESVVDDSQLPKDRFSAERLKGVDSTLKIQPAELGDSAMYLCASSLNSGRASYEQYFGPGTRLTVT.